The 27 T cell receptor beta chains below come from one sample, sequenced in a study of blood T cell repertoires in COVID-19. The assay was immunoSEQ multiplex PCR, and TCRdb's table has in-frame clones only and misses some. The sample records approximately 23,000 clones, roughly 89% being singletons. The sample taken for sequencing was peripheral blood. These receptors all come from an elderly woman with active COVID-19.

The chain carries TRBV5-1 and TRBJ1-6; D unresolved. The V end lost 0 bases, the J end lost 0 bases, and 13 bases lay between the germline ends. The CDR3 has 18 residues. The germline CDR1 and CDR2 sequences are SGHRS and YFSETQ. The DNA of the CDR3 is TGCGCCAGCAGCTTGGGGTCAGATGGGAGCTCCTATAATTCACCCCTCCACTTT. This codes for CASSLGSDGSSYNSPLHF.

CDR3 bases: TGCGCCAGCTTCTCGGGGGTAGGAGGGTCCTACGAGCAGTACTTC. This gives the protein CASFSGVGGSYEQYF. The rearrangement uses TRBV5-1 and TRBJ2-7; tentatively, D is TRBD2 (6 bases). Trimming removed 7 bases at V and 1 base at J, with 18 bases between. The germline V gene has CDR1 SGHRS and CDR2 YFSETQ. The CDR3 consists of 15 residues.

The chain links TRBV5-8 to TRBJ1-1, with D tentatively TRBD1 (5 bases). Germline lookup yields CDR1 SGHTS and CDR2 YDEGEE. Trimming left V 2 bases short and J 1 base short, with 12 bases between. The length of the CDR3 is 15 residues. In nucleotides, the CDR3 is TGTGCCAGCAGCTTACTTCCGACAGCGAACACTGAAGCTTTCTTT. Its protein product is CASSLLPTANTEAFF.

The genes are TRBV11-3 and TRBJ2-3; weak D call: TRBD2 (7 bases). Trimming pared 6 bases from V and 7 bases from J, leaving 17 bases between. Germline V gene lookup returns CDR1 SGHNT and CDR2 YENEEA. CDR3 size: 14 residues. For the CDR3, the DNA is TGTGCCAGCAGTTCCCGGGGGGCCGGTAATACGCAGTATTTT. It yields the protein CASSSRGAGNTQYF.

The V call is TRBV19, the J call TRBJ1-1; 8 positions agree with TRBD1. Germline V gene sequence: CDR1 LNHDA, CDR2 SQIVND (reference sequence). The CDR3 length is 17 residues. The V and J ends lost 5 bases and 5 bases, in that order; junction bases with no gene match: 16. The CDR3 DNA reads as TGTGCCAGTAGTTATGGGTCCGACAGGGGTCATAGGACTGAAGCTTTCTTT. Translating it yields CASSYGSDRGHRTEAFF.

The V and J genes are TRBV4-3 and TRBJ2-7, with 7 bases fitting TRBD1. Germline CDR1 and CDR2: LGHNA and YSLEER. The junction had 9 bases not matched to a gene; V was cut back by 4 bases and J by 3 bases. This CDR3 comprises 15 residues. The CDR3 DNA sequence: TGCGCCAGCAGCCCGCTAATAGGGGGCCACTACGAGCAGTACTTC. This sequence encodes CASSPLIGGHYEQYF.

This rearrangement joins TRBV7-9 to TRBJ2-1, with 7 nucleotides matching TRBD2. CDR1 SEHNR and CDR2 FQNEAQ come from the germline V gene (reference sequence). The CDR3 runs 14 residues. Trimming at V came to 3 bases and at J to 7 bases, leaving 6 bases not matched to a gene. In DNA form, the CDR3 reads TGTGCCAGCAGCTTGGCAGGACTAGTAAATGAGCAGTTCTTC. The encoded protein is CASSLAGLVNEQFF.

In its sample, this clone was seen once. The chain is built from TRBV11-3 and TRBJ2-7; D is uncertain. The V end lost 5 bases, the J end lost 3 bases, and 11 bases lay between the germline ends. The CDR3 covers 13 residues. The germline CDR1 and CDR2 sequences are SGHNT and YENEEA. Written as DNA, the CDR3 is TGTGCCAGCAGCCGATCAGATGGCTACGAGCAGTACTTC. Translated: CASSRSDGYEQYF.

The chain couples TRBV14 to TRBJ1-3; D is perhaps TRBD1 (6 bases). The CDR3 consists of 17 residues. Between the trimmed V and J ends, which lost 0 bases and 0 bases, there was a span of 12 bases. Germline-derived CDR1 and CDR2 are SGHDN and FVKESK. As DNA, the CDR3 is TGTGCCAGCAGCCAAGATCCCGGCAGGGGCTCTGGAAACACCATATATTTT. Translated: CASSQDPGRGSGNTIYF.

The chain has TRBV19 and TRBJ1-4; unclear D gene. The germline V and J ends were trimmed by 2 bases and 0 bases, with 7 bases remaining between them. The CDR3 length is 15 residues. The germline V gene encodes CDR1 LNHDA and CDR2 SQIVND (reference sequence). The CDR3 is CASSILATTNEKLFF. The CDR3 DNA reads as TGTGCCAGTAGTATACTGGCAACAACTAATGAAAAACTGTTTTTT.

This clone appeared a single time. CDR3 protein: CASSQGLREKLFF. CDR3 bases: TGTGCCAGCAGTCAGGGTTTAAGGGAAAAACTGTTTTTT. The V gene is TRBV12-3 or TRBV12-4, the J gene TRBJ1-4, with D possibly TRBD1 on 5 matching bases. Trimming left V 5 bases short and J 8 bases short, with 12 bases between. This CDR3 is 13 amino acids long.

There are a few counts of this clone. The chain employs TRBV10-3 and TRBJ1-5; 7 bases agree with TRBD1. The V segment lost 8 bases and the J segment 1 base; nucleotides outside the gene matches: 5. This CDR3 region has 14 residues. CDR1 is ENHRY and CDR2 is SYGVKD in the germline V gene. In DNA form, the CDR3 reads TGTGCCATCCGGGCACAGGGGAGCAATCAGCCCCAGCATTTT. Protein sequence: CAIRAQGSNQPQHF.

This sequence joins TRBV4-3 and TRBJ1-2, with D tentatively TRBD1 (5 bases). The CDR3 covers 15 residues. The V gene lost 1 base and the J gene lost 8 bases, with 17 bases spanning the gap. From germline, CDR1 is LGHNA and CDR2 YSLEER. The DNA of the CDR3 is TGCGCCAGCAGCCAAGTTGGGGCAGGGAGGGAGGGCTACACCTTC. It specifies CASSQVGAGREGYTF.

The CDR3 loop reads CASSEVRLSYEQYF. In DNA form, the CDR3 reads TGTGCCAGCAGTGAGGTCAGGTTGTCCTACGAGCAGTACTTC. This sequence joins TRBV2 and TRBJ2-7, with D uncertain. The CDR3 length is 14 residues. The V end lost 3 bases, the J end lost 1 base, and 10 bases lay between the germline ends. From germline, CDR1 is SNHLY and CDR2 FYNNEI.

The chain uses TRBV7-2 and TRBJ2-1; 10 bases agree with TRBD2. Germline trimming cut 5 bases from V and 8 bases from J; bases unmatched to any gene: 6. CDR3 length: 14 amino acids. Germline V gene lookup returns CDR1 SGHTA and CDR2 FQGNSA. CDR3 sequence: CASSQRGGSYEQFF. The CDR3 DNA reads TGTGCCAGCAGCCAGCGGGGGGGCAGCTATGAGCAGTTCTTC. The whole variable domain, filled in from reference TRBV7-2 and TRBJ2-1, reads GAGVSQSPSNKVTEKGKDVELRCDPISGHTALYWYRQSLGQGLEFLIYFQGNSAPDKSGLPSDRFSAERTGGSVSTLTIQRTQQEDSAVYLCASSQRGGSYEQFFGPGTRLTVL.

The chain links TRBV25-1 to TRBJ1-1; D perhaps matches TRBD1 (6 bases). This CDR3 comprises 11 residues. V dropped 7 bases and J dropped 6 bases, with 9 bases sitting between them. Per germline, CDR1 MGHDK and CDR2 SYGVNS. This chain's CDR3 is CASTGAAEAFF. The CDR3 DNA follows: TGTGCCAGCACAGGGGCCGCTGAAGCTTTCTTT. The whole variable domain, remainder taken from reference TRBV25-1 and TRBJ1-1, is EADIYQTPRYLVIGTGKKITLECSQTMGHDKMYWYQQDPGMELHLIHYSYGVNSTEKGDLSSESTVSRIRTEHFPLTLESARPSHTSQYLCASTGAAEAFFGQGTRLTVV.

The rearrangement uses TRBV12-5 and TRBJ2-1; D possibly corresponds to TRBD1 (5 bases). Germline V gene data show CDR1 as LGHNT and CDR2 as FRNRAP. The CDR3 covers 12 residues. V gave up 5 bases and J gave up 10 bases, with 12 bases separating them. CDR3 loop: CASGRPQGEQFF. The CDR3 nucleotides read TGTGCTAGTGGTCGACCCCAGGGAGAGCAGTTCTTC.

The chain links TRBV15 to TRBJ2-7; 7 bases fit TRBD1. The CDR3 is 14 residues long. CDR1 and CDR2 (germline): LNHNV, YYDKDF (reference sequence). The V and J ends lost 1 base and 3 bases, in that order; junction bases with no gene match: 3. CDR3 sequence reads: CATSRGDRVYEQYF. CDR3 nucleotides: TGTGCCACCAGCAGAGGGGACAGAGTCTACGAGCAGTACTTC.

The chain recombines TRBV6-5 with TRBJ2-7; 10 nucleotides match TRBD2. After removal of 6 bases from V and 4 bases from J, the junction contained 9 bases not matched to a gene. Germline values: CDR1 MNHEY, CDR2 SVGAGI. This CDR3 contains 15 residues. The CDR3 reads CASSSSSGGRYEQYF. Here the CDR3 DNA reads TGTGCCAGCAGCTCCTCTAGCGGGGGAAGGTACGAGCAGTACTTC.

V gene TRBV4-1 combines with J gene TRBJ1-4; 9 bases fit TRBD1. This CDR3 spans 17 amino acids. V shed 4 bases and J 4 bases; nucleotides not matched to a gene: 10. Looked up from germline, CDR1 is MGHRA and CDR2 is YSYEKL. CDR3 nucleotide sequence: TGCGCCAGCAGCCCCCTTAAACAGGGGGCCTTTAATGAAAAACTGTTTTTT. Translation: CASSPLKQGAFNEKLFF.

This sequence joins TRBV18 and TRBJ2-5, with TRBD2 identical over 12 bases. Germline CDR1 is KGHSH and CDR2 is LQKENI. The J segment lost 10 bases and the V segment lost 0 bases, leaving 9 bases of the junction unmatched. CDR3 length equals 16 residues. The CDR3 nucleotides are TGTGCCAGCTCACCACCGACTAGCGGGGGCGCCCGGGGCCAGTACTTC. Translation: CASSPPTSGGARGQYF. Looking up the rest from reference TRBV18 and TRBJ2-5 gives the full variable domain: NAGVMQNPRHLVRRRGQEARLRCSPMKGHSHVYWYRQLPEEGLKFMVYLQKENIIDESGMPKERFSAEFPKEGPSILRIQQVVRGDSAAYFCASSPPTSGGARGQYFGPGTRLLVL.

The gene calls are TRBV9 and TRBJ1-2; D is perhaps TRBD1 (5 bases). Deletions cut 3 bases from V and 5 bases from J, with 17 bases between. The CDR3 contains 15 residues. Germline CDR1 and CDR2: SGDLS and YYNGEE. CDR3 sequence (DNA): TGTGCCAGCAGCGGGGGAGGGGCATCTCCATATGGCTACACCTTC. Protein sequence: CASSGGGASPYGYTF.

The rearrangement uses TRBV29-1 and TRBJ2-5; TRBD1 agrees at 7 bases. From germline, CDR1 is SQVTM and CDR2 ANQGSEA. Trimming cost V 2 bases and J 5 bases; bases outside gene matches: 8. CDR3 size: 14 residues. The CDR3 here is CSVESQGRGETQYF. In nucleotides, the CDR3 is TGCAGCGTTGAATCACAGGGGCGAGGGGAGACCCAGTACTTC.

V is TRBV27 and J is TRBJ1-3, with D possibly TRBD1 on 5 matching bases. Germline assignment: CDR1 MNHEY and CDR2 SMNVEV (reference sequence). Deletions cut 6 bases from V and 1 base from J, with 13 bases between. CDR3 size: 15 residues. The CDR3 nucleotides read TGTGCCAGCAGCCCCGACAGACCTTCTGGAAACACCATATATTTT. Protein sequence: CASSPDRPSGNTIYF.

The rearrangement joins TRBV5-8 to TRBJ2-5, with a weak D call TRBD2 (5 bases). The CDR3 length is 13 residues. In germline, CDR1 is SGHTS, CDR2 YDEGEE. V was clipped by 1 base and J by 2 bases, with 6 bases between them. The CDR3 DNA reads TGTGCCAGCAGCTTGAAGCGGCAAGAGACCCAGTACTTC. This encodes CASSLKRQETQYF.

V gene TRBV6-5 combines with J gene TRBJ1-4; 7 bases map to TRBD1. Trimming took 7 bases from V and 3 from J; bases not matched to a gene: 5. Per the germline V gene, CDR1 is MNHEY and CDR2 is SVGAGI. The CDR3 spans 14 residues. The CDR3: CASTADRANEKLFF. CDR3 DNA: TGTGCCAGCACCGCAGACAGGGCTAATGAAAAACTGTTTTTT.

V and J are TRBV6-4 and TRBJ2-6; TRBD1 might be the D (6 bases). The V and J ends lost 3 bases and 2 bases respectively, with 8 bases between them. Per germline, CDR1 MRHNA and CDR2 SNTAGT. This CDR3 region has 15 residues. Here the CDR3 reads CASSERDTGANVLTF. The CDR3 DNA reads TGTGCCAGCAGTGAGAGGGACACTGGGGCCAACGTCCTGACTTTC.